This T cell receptor (beta chain) appears in the sequencing data of a study of blood T cell repertoires in COVID-19. Study-wide background: From the United States, Italy and Spain came samples of acute and convalescent COVID-19. In each case, the material was cDNA or gDNA derived from T cells, B-cell-depleted T cells, or PBMCs.

Looked up from germline, CDR1 is MNHEY and CDR2 is SVGEGT. CDR3 length: 14 amino acids. V shed 5 bases and J 8 bases; nucleotides not matched to a gene: 3. This clone was observed a handful of times. Self-reported history from a screening survey and questionnaire set each donor's cohort. Recovery among Cohort 3 donors was established by two negative PCRs, clearance, or symptom resolution. Profiling relied on immunoSEQ multiplex PCR, and the TCRdb table lists in-frame clones only, not all of them. Among around 170,000 clones listed, around four fifths were seen once. The clonotype was recovered from a woman in her forties or fifties who had recovered from COVID-19. The sample comprised PBMCs or T cells enriched from blood (not recorded which). The V call is TRBV6-2 or TRBV6-3, the J call TRBJ2-1, with 13 positions matching TRBD2. In DNA form, the CDR3 reads TGTGCCAGCAGTCGAGGACTAGCGGGAGATGAGCAGTTCTTC. It yields the protein CASSRGLAGDEQFF.